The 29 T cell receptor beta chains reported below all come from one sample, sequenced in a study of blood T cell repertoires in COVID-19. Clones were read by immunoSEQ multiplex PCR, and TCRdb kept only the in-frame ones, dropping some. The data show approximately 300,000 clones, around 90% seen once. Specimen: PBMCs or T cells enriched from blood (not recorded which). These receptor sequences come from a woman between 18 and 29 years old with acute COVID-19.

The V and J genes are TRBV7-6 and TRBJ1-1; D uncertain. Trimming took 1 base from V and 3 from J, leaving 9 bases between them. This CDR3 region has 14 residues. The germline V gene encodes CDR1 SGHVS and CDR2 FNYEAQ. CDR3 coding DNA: TGTGCCAGCAGCTTAGGAGGGTCAGACACTGAAGCTTTCTTT. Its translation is CASSLGGSDTEAFF.

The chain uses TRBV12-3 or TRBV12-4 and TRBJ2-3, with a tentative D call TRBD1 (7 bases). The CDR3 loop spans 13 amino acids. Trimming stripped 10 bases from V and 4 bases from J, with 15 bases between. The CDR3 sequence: CANGGRGADTQYF. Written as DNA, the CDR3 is TGTGCCAATGGGGGCAGGGGGGCAGATACGCAGTATTTT.

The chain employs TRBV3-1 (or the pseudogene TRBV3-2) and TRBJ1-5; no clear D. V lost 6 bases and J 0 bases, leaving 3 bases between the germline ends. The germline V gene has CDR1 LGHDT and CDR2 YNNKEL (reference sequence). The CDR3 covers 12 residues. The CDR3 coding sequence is TGTGCCAGCAGTCGTAGCAATCAGCCCCAGCATTTT. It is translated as CASSRSNQPQHF.

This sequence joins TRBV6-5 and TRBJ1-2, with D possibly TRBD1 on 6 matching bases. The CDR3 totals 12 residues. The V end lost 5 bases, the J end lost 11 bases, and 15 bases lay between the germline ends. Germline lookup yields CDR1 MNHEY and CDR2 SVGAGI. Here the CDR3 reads CASSLRDTEYTF. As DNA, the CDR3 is TGTGCCAGCAGTCTCCGGGACACAGAATACACCTTC.

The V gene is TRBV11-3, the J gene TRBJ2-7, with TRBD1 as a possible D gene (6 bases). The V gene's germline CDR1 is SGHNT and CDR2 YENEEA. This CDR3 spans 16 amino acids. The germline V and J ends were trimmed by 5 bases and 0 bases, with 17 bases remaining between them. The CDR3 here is CASSPTGTRNSYEQYF. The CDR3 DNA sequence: TGTGCCAGCAGCCCGACCGGGACACGCAACTCCTACGAGCAGTACTTC.

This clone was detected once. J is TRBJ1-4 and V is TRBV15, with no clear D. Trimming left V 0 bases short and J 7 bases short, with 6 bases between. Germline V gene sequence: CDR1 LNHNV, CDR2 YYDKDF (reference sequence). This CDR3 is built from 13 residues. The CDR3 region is CATSRDRAEKLFF. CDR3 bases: TGTGCCACCAGCAGAGACCGAGCTGAAAAACTGTTTTTT.

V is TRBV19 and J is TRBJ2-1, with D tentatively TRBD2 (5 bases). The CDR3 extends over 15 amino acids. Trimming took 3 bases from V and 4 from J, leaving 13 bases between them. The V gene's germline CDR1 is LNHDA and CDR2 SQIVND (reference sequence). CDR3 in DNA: TGTGCCAGTAGTATTAAGAGCGGTAAATACAATGAGCAGTTCTTC. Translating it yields CASSIKSGKYNEQFF.

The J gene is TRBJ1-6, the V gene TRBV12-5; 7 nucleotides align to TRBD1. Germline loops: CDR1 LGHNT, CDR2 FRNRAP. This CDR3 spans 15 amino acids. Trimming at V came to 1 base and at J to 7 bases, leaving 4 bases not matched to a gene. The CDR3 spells CASGLARGGNSPLHF. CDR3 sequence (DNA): TGTGCTAGTGGTTTGGCAAGAGGGGGCAATTCACCCCTCCACTTT.

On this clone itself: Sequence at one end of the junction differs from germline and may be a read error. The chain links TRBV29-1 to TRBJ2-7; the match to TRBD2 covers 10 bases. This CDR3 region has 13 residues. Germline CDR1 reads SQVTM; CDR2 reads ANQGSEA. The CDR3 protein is CSVEAGGIGEQYF. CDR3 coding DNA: TGCAGCGTGGAAGCGGGAGGGATTGGCGAGCAGTACTTC.

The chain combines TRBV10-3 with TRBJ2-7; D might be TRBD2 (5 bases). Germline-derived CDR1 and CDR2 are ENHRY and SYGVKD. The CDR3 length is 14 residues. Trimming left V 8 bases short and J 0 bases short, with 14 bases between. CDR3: CAIAAGWSSYEQYF. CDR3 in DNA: TGTGCCATCGCGGCGGGTTGGAGCTCCTACGAGCAGTACTTC.

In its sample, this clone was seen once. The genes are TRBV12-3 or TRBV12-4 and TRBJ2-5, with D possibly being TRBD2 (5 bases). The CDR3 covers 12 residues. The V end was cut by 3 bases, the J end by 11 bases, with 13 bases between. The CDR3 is CASSFWTPTQYF. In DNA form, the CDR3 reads TGTGCCAGCAGTTTTTGGACTCCCACACAGTACTTC.

The CDR3 DNA reads TGTGCCAGCAGTGCCCCTGGGCAGACCTACGAGCAGTACTTC. Translated: CASSAPGQTYEQYF. The chain links TRBV2 to TRBJ2-7; the D is unclear. The CDR3 runs 14 residues. CDR1 is SNHLY, CDR2 FYNNEI, per germline. Trimming removed 4 bases from V and 2 bases from J, with 12 bases in between.

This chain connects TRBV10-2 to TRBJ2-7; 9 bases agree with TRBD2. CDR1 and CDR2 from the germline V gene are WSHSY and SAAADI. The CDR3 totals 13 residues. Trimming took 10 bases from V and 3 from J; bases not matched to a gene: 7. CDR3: CATRLAVYYEQYF. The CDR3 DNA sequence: TGCGCCACCAGACTAGCGGTTTACTACGAGCAGTACTTC.

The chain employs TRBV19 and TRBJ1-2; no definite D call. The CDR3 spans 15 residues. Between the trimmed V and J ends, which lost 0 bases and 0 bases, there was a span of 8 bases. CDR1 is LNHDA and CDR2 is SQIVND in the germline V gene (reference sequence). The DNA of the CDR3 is TGTGCCAGTAGTATAGAAGGCGGTCCTAACTATGGCTACACCTTC. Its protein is CASSIEGGPNYGYTF.

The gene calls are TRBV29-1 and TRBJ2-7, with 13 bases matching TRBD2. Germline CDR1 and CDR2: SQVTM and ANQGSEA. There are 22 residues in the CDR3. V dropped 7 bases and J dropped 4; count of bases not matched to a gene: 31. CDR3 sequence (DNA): TGCAGCGGGTGGCCCCTCGAGGGGGCAGGGACTAGCGGGATCCATCCAGTATACGAGCAGTACTTC. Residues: CSGWPLEGAGTSGIHPVYEQYF.

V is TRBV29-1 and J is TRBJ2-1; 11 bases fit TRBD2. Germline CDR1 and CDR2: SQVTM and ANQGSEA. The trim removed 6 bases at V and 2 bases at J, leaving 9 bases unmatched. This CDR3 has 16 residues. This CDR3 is CSVELGLAETYNEQFF. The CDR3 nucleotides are TGCAGCGTCGAGCTGGGACTAGCGGAGACCTACAATGAGCAGTTCTTC.

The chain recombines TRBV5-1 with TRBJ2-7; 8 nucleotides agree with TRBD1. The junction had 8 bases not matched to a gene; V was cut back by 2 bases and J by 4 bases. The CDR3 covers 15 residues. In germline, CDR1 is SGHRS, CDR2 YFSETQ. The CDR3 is CASSLRTGRDYEQYF. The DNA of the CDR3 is TGCGCCAGCAGCTTAAGGACAGGGCGTGATTACGAGCAGTACTTC.

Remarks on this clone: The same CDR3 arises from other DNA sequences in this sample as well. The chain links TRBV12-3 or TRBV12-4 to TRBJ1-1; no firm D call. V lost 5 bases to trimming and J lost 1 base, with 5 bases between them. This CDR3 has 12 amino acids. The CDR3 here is CASSLRNTEAFF. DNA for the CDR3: TGTGCCAGCAGTCTCAGGAACACTGAAGCTTTCTTT.

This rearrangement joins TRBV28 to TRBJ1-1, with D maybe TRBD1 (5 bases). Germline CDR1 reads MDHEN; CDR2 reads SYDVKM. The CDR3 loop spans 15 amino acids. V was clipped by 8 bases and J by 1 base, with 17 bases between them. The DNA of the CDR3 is TGTGCCAGCGGTATTGGGGGGGACCAGAACACTGAAGCTTTCTTT. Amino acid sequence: CASGIGGDQNTEAFF.

CDR3 amino acids: CSVAIRGGETQYF. In DNA, the CDR3 is TGCAGCGTAGCGATCAGGGGCGGCGAGACCCAGTACTTC. This sequence joins TRBV29-1 and TRBJ2-5; tentative D call: TRBD1 (6 bases). V was shortened by 6 bases and J by 5 bases, with 16 bases between the two germline ends. The CDR3 runs to 13 residues. Germline values: CDR1 SQVTM, CDR2 ANQGSEA.

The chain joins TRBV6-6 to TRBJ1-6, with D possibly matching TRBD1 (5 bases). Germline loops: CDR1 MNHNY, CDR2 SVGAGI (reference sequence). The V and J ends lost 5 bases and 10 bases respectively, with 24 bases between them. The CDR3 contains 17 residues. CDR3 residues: CASSPVIHQPGGSPLHF. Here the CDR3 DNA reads TGTGCCAGCAGTCCGGTGATACATCAACCGGGGGGATCACCCCTCCACTTT.

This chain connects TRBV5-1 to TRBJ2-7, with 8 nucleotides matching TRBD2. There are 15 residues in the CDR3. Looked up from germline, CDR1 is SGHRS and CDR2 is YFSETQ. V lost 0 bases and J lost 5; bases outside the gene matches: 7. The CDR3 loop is CASSLAFGLANEQYF. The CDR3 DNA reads TGCGCCAGCAGCTTGGCTTTTGGACTAGCAAACGAGCAGTACTTC.

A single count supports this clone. The CDR3 reads CASRTQGAGAYGYTF. The CDR3, as DNA: TGTGCCAGCAGGACCCAAGGGGCGGGAGCCTATGGCTACACCTTC. The V and J genes are TRBV6-5 and TRBJ1-2, with a weak D call TRBD1 (5 bases). Germline values: CDR1 MNHEY, CDR2 SVGAGI. The CDR3 runs 15 residues. Trimming removed 6 bases at V and 4 bases at J, with 18 bases between.

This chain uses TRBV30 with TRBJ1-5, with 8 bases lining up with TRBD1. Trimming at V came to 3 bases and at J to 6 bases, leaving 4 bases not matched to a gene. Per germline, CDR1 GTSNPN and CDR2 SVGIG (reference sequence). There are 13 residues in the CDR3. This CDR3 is CAWSLTGAQPQHF. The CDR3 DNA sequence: TGTGCCTGGAGCCTGACAGGGGCTCAGCCCCAGCATTTT.

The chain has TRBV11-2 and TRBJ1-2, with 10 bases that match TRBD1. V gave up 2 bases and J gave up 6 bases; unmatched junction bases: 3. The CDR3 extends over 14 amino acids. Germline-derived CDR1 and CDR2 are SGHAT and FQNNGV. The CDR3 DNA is TGTGCCAGCAGCTTATTGGGGACAGGGGATGGCTACACCTTC. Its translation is CASSLLGTGDGYTF.

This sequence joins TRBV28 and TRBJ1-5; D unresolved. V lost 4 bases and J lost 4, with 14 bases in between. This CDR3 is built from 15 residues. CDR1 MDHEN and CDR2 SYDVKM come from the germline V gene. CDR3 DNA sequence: TGTGCCAGCAGTTCGCCCCTAGCGGGGAATCAGCCCCAGCATTTT. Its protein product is CASSSPLAGNQPQHF.

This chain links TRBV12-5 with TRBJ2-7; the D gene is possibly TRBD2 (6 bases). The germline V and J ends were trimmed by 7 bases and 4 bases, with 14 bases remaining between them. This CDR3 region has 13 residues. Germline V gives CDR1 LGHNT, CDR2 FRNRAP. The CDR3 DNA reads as TGTGCTAGTGTTGGGATCCGGGGGTACGAGCAGTACTTC. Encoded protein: CASVGIRGYEQYF.

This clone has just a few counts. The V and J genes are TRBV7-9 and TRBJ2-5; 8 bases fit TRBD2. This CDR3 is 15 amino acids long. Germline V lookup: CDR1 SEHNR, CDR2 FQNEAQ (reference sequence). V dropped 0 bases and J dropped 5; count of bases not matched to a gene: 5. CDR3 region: CASSLATGGWETQYF. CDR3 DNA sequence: TGTGCCAGCAGCTTAGCAACGGGAGGGTGGGAGACCCAGTACTTC.

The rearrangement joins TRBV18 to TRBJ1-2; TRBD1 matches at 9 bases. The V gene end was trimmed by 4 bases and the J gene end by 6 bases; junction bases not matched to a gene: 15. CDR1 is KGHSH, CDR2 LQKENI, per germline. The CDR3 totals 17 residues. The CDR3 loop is CASSQILRDRERNGYTF. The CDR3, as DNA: TGTGCCAGCTCACAGATTCTCCGGGACAGGGAAAGGAATGGCTACACCTTC.